Sequencing of this TCR beta chain was carried out in a study of shared clonotypes between healthy human individuals (dated by TCRdb to between 2020 and 2021). Turning to the overall study: A couple of women and a few men aged 18 to 49 years were included in the cohort. For each donor, three plates each were used for CD4 naive and CD4 memory, two plates were used for CD8 naive, and one plate was used for CD8 memory. The study deeply sequenced blood TCR repertoires of five healthy adults to estimate repertoire size and the extent of clonotype sharing between individuals. Libraries were prepared and TCR repertoires were sequenced by different laboratories using diverse techniques, in order to increase sequencing depth and limit assay-specific biases. Leukapheresis yielded between about 0.94 and 9.5 billion PBMCs per donor.

Using the deep immunoSEQ assay, multiplex PCR amplified TCR CDR3 regions from genomic DNA. Extracted genomic DNA from each cell subset was distributed evenly across all wells of several immunoSEQ 96-well plates, and each plate was treated as a replicate. For sorted subsets, around 200 ng genomic DNA, equal to 25,000 to 35,000 T cell genomes, was loaded into each replicate PCR. The purified libraries were quantified using a Qubit 3.0 fluorometer, sized with a Bioanalyzer 2100, and then quantified again using the KAPA Library Quantification kit. Every immunoSEQ 96-well plate was sequenced on a dedicated single-read 150-cycle Illumina NextSeq 550 flow cell. The authors processed their data as follows. The immunoSEQ output contained only junctional sequences without quality scores, so filtering could not match that applied to full-length reads. Sequences were annotated with PyIR, a Python wrapper for IgBLAST v1.9, using IMGT germline references to assign V/J genes and CDR3. Reads with weak V/J assignments (E-value above 1e-6), missing CDR3, stop codons, out-of-frame junctions, or ambiguous translated residues were removed. V3J clonotypes were defined as sequences sharing an identical inferred V gene, J gene, and CDR3 amino acid sequence. Percentage overlap between repertoires was calculated by dividing the number of shared unique clonotypes by the size of the smaller repertoire. Repertoire richness was assessed with RTK rarefaction, the Chao1 estimator, and Recon v2.1 estimates of unobserved clonotypes. Generation probabilities for all TCRbeta clonotypes obtained by the gDNA method from a handful of donors were computed using OLGA. TCRdb's version of the immuneACCESS table is confined to in-frame rearrangements and falls short of the full clone set. An unresolved V gene accounts for under half of the shortfall where checked; the remainder is of unknown origin. That table is the source of V, J and clone size, and D and trimming were worked out from the DNA. In this sample the table shows approximately 2,300,000 clones, around 93% of which occur a single time. Clones ranked in the top ten supply 0.37% of the sample.

Overall results and qualifications from the work: Pairwise subsampling led to the expectation that sequencing depth would affect the degree of clonotype sharing among donors. Because the study included only a small number of donors, the genetic and exposure-history diversity represented was limited. When a handful of donors were compared, the shared fraction of clonotypes was around 4.6% for naive CD4, around 3.6% for naive CD8, more than 2% for memory CD4, and 0.35% to 0.4% for memory CD8. Naive subsets generally had larger estimated clonotype richness than memory subsets. Sampling was restricted to blood, and TCR repertoires in tissues likely differ from the TCR repertoires found in blood. Compared with non-shared clonotypes, clonotypes shared by all four sorted-subset donors had higher generation probabilities. Rarefaction of sorted-subset datasets indicated incomplete sequencing despite the large sequencing depth.

The CDR3, cysteine through phenylalanine, is 11 amino acids long. Just CDR3 DNA is preserved here, 33 bases in frame from base 1. V loses 2 bases, J loses 8 bases, and the germline ends lie 4 bases apart. For CDR1 and CDR2, the germline V gene lists SGHTA and FQGNSA. The donors were healthy, HIV-negative adults with no recently reported acute infections or vaccinations. Every donor was a Caucasian adult residing in Nashville, Tennessee, USA. CD4+ T cells were enriched by magnetic negative selection; naive cells were then positively selected on CD45RA, and the negative fraction formed the memory subset. After blood collection by leukapheresis, PBMCs were isolated using Ficoll-Histopaque density gradient centrifugation and then cryopreserved in the vapor phase of liquid nitrogen. Purity and quantity of every magnetically sorted T cell population were checked by analytical flow cytometry. Genomic DNA was isolated from each sorted fraction and quantified by UV absorbance on a Nanodrop 2000c.

Note on this clone: Its specific antigen is unknown. Per-nucleotide qualities are absent, and no much larger clonotype sits a single base away.

Source material: naive CD4+ T cells from PBMCs. In the paper's terms, the cell subset or site label means: CD45RA+ positively selected. Here the chain combines TRBV7-2 and TRBJ2-1; the D segment cannot be called with confidence. The clonotype comes from a man aged 18 to 30 in good health. Some clones in this sample may be carry-over from other donors' samples. At the DNA level, the sequence is TGTGCCAGCAGCTTATATCATGAGCAGTTCTTC. This codes for CASSLYHEQFF.